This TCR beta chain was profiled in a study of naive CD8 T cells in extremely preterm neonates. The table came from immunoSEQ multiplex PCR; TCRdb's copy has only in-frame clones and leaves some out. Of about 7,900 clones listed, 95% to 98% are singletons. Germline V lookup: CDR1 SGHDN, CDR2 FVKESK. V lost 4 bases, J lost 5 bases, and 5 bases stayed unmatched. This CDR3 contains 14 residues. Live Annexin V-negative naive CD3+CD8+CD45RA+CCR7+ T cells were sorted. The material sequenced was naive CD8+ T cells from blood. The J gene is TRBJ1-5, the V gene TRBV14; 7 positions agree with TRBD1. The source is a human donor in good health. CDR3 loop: CASSRQGTDQPQHF. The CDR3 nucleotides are TGTGCCAGCAGCCGACAGGGAACGGATCAGCCCCAGCATTTT.